One sample yielded the 14 T cell receptor beta chains listed below, sequenced in a study of blood T cell repertoires in COVID-19. Here immunoSEQ multiplex PCR was the method, and the copy in TCRdb shows in-frame clones only, minus some. This sample has over 300,000 clones, with about 90% found just once. The source material was peripheral blood. These receptors were collected from a man between 18 and 35 years old with active or convalescent COVID-19.

This clone was counted between two and nine times. The V call is TRBV7-9, the J call TRBJ2-7; the match to TRBD1 covers 9 bases. Losses at the gene ends were 3 bases for V and 4 bases for J; bases not matched to a gene: 19. The germline V gene encodes CDR1 SEHNR and CDR2 FQNEAQ (reference sequence). CDR3 length equals 19 residues. The CDR3, as DNA: TGTGCCAGCAGCTTCTGGACGGACAGGGGCCGACGCGGGGATTACGAGCAGTACTTC. Encoded protein: CASSFWTDRGRRGDYEQYF. The full variable domain, completed using reference TRBV7-9 and TRBJ2-7, is DTGVSQNPRHKITKRGQNVTFRCDPISEHNRLYWYRQTLGQGPEFLTYFQNEAQLEKSRLLSDRFSAERPKGSFSTLEIQRTEQGDSAMYLCASSFWTDRGRRGDYEQYFGPGTRLTVT.

The chain has TRBV28 and TRBJ2-1; maybe TRBD2 (5 bases). This CDR3 spans 16 amino acids. V lost 3 bases, J lost 5 bases, and 17 bases lay in between. The germline V gene encodes CDR1 MDHEN and CDR2 SYDVKM. The CDR3 DNA is TGTGCCAGCAGTTTCCTGGCTGCGGACTCTCACAATGAGCAGTTCTTC. Translated: CASSFLAADSHNEQFF.

J is TRBJ2-1 and V is TRBV4-3; 9 positions match TRBD1. Germline V lookup: CDR1 LGHNA, CDR2 YSLEER. The J segment lost 6 bases and the V segment lost 4 bases, leaving 7 bases of the junction unmatched. The CDR3 is 15 residues long. The CDR3 reads CASSLNRGRTNEQFF. The CDR3 DNA is TGCGCCAGCAGCCTTAACAGGGGGCGTACCAATGAGCAGTTCTTC.

The gene calls are TRBV11-2 and TRBJ2-1; 9 bases match TRBD2. The J segment lost 9 bases and the V segment lost 0 bases, leaving 9 bases of the junction unmatched. Germline CDR1 SGHAT, CDR2 FQNNGV. This CDR3 spans 16 amino acids. The CDR3 is CASSLDFGTSMSEQFF. In DNA, the CDR3 is TGTGCCAGCAGCTTAGATTTCGGGACTAGCATGAGTGAGCAGTTCTTC.

The V and J genes are TRBV19 and TRBJ1-5; D remains ambiguous. Trimming removed 10 bases from V and 6 bases from J, with 19 bases in between. Germline CDR1 is LNHDA and CDR2 is SQIVND (reference sequence). This CDR3 comprises 14 residues. The CDR3 reads CAISTTNAGQPQHF. CDR3 nucleotides: TGTGCCATCTCGACAACGAACGCGGGTCAGCCCCAGCATTTT.

The chain employs TRBV7-9 and TRBJ2-3, with 8 bases fitting TRBD1. V lost 5 bases, J lost 0 bases, and 7 bases stayed unmatched. The CDR3 is made up of 16 amino acids. Germline-derived CDR1 and CDR2 are SEHNR and FQNEAQ (reference sequence). The CDR3 region is CASSPAGGLSTDTQYF. CDR3 DNA: TGTGCCAGCAGCCCAGCAGGGGGCCTTAGCACAGATACGCAGTATTTT.

The gene calls are TRBV5-1 and TRBJ2-7; 9 positions agree with TRBD1. CDR1 is SGHRS and CDR2 is YFSETQ in the germline V gene. The CDR3 runs to 16 residues. V shed 3 bases and J 1 base; nucleotides not matched to a gene: 8. CDR3 in DNA: TGCGCCAGCAGCTCACCTACAGGGGGCAGGTCCTACGAGCAGTACTTC. Its protein product is CASSSPTGGRSYEQYF.

J is TRBJ2-7 and V is TRBV10-1, with D maybe TRBD2 (5 bases). The CDR3 extends over 16 amino acids. The ends were cut back, 2 bases at V and 1 base at J, with 15 bases in the middle. Germline CDR1 reads WNHNN; CDR2 reads SYGVQD (reference sequence). DNA of the CDR3: TGCGCCAGCAGTGAGGGAGCGGTCATATGGTCCTACGAGCAGTACTTC. Protein product: CASSEGAVIWSYEQYF.

The chain is built from TRBV19 and TRBJ2-7; 9 bases agree with TRBD1. Germline CDR1 is LNHDA and CDR2 is SQIVND (reference sequence). The V and J ends lost 6 bases and 2 bases, in that order; junction bases with no gene match: 5. CDR3 size: 14 residues. This CDR3 is CASRRTGEAYEQYF. In DNA form, the CDR3 reads TGTGCCAGTAGAAGGACAGGGGAGGCCTACGAGCAGTACTTC.

This clone was recorded once. V is TRBV5-1 and J is TRBJ2-2; TRBD1 matches 8 bases. The CDR3 is 15 residues long. With V trimmed by 2 bases and J by 5 bases, 5 bases remained unmatched. From germline, CDR1 is SGHRS and CDR2 YFSETQ. The CDR3 bases are TGCGCCAGCAGCTTAGGACAGGGAATTACCGGGGAGCTGTTTTTT. It codes for CASSLGQGITGELFF.

This clone was seen once. This CDR3 reads CASSSPRTVYGYTF. DNA of the CDR3: TGTGCCAGCAGTTCCCCAAGGACAGTGTATGGCTACACCTTC. This chain links TRBV28 with TRBJ1-2; D may be TRBD1 (6 bases). The length of the CDR3 is 14 residues. Germline loops: CDR1 MDHEN, CDR2 SYDVKM. V shed 4 bases and J shed 5 bases, with 14 bases lying between them.

This sequence joins TRBV5-1 and TRBJ1-1, with D possibly TRBD1 on 5 matching bases. V was shortened by 4 bases and J by 5 bases, with 18 bases between the two germline ends. Germline values: CDR1 SGHRS, CDR2 YFSETQ. The CDR3 contains 15 residues. The CDR3 DNA reads TGCGCCAGCAGCCCGACAGCAACCACGAATACTGAAGCTTTCTTT. Encoded protein: CASSPTATTNTEAFF.

The chain is built from TRBV9 and TRBJ2-5; no clear D. Germline V gives CDR1 SGDLS, CDR2 YYNGEE. The CDR3 runs to 15 residues. V lost 3 bases, J lost 5 bases, and 17 bases lay in between. This chain's CDR3 is CASSADFEPGETQYF. Here the CDR3 DNA reads TGTGCCAGCAGCGCAGACTTCGAACCCGGGGAGACCCAGTACTTC.

This clone was seen only a few times. The chain has TRBV7-9 and TRBJ1-2; the D gene is possibly TRBD1 (6 bases). CDR3 length equals 14 residues. V lost 8 bases and J 2 bases, leaving 15 bases between the germline ends. Germline V CDR1 and CDR2: SEHNR, FQNEAQ (reference sequence). In DNA, the CDR3 is TGTGCCAGCGAGCGGGGGGCGAAGAACTATGGCTACACCTTC. It yields the protein CASERGAKNYGYTF.